Below, 30 T cell receptor beta chains from the same sample are listed, as sequenced in a study of T cell changes during pregnancy in multiple sclerosis. Sequencing was performed with immunoSEQ multiplex PCR; in TCRdb, only in-frame clones are kept and a portion is missing. The sample holds about 50,000 clones; roughly 94% are singletons and the top ten take approximately 5.5%. The sample here was CD8+ T cells from peripheral blood mononuclear cells, taken before pregnancy. Receptors were obtained from a female donor with multiple sclerosis, enrolled in a pregnancy study.

The genes are TRBV13 and TRBJ2-5; 10 nucleotides line up with TRBD2. The V segment lost 4 bases and the J segment 2 bases; nucleotides outside the gene matches: 7. From germline, CDR1 is PRHDT and CDR2 FYEKMQ (reference sequence). This CDR3 is built from 16 residues. CDR3 loop: CASSSSGTSEQETQYF. CDR3 coding DNA: TGTGCCAGCAGCTCTTCCGGGACTAGCGAGCAAGAGACCCAGTACTTC.

J is TRBJ2-3 and V is TRBV7-9; tentatively, D is TRBD1 (6 bases). V was shortened by 7 bases and J by 0 bases, with 11 bases between the two germline ends. Per the germline V gene, CDR1 is SEHNR and CDR2 is FQNEAQ (reference sequence). The CDR3 has 14 amino acids. This CDR3 is CASTYTGSTDTQYF. CDR3 DNA sequence: TGTGCCAGCACCTATACAGGGAGCACAGATACGCAGTATTTT.

The chain couples TRBV7-2 to TRBJ2-1; 11 bases agree with TRBD2. Germline V gene lookup returns CDR1 SGHTA and CDR2 FQGNSA. V lost 5 bases and J lost 6; bases outside the gene matches: 12. The CDR3 covers 17 residues. The CDR3 sequence: CASSPLLRLAGSNEQFF. In nucleotides, the CDR3 is TGTGCCAGCAGCCCCCTACTTAGACTAGCGGGATCCAATGAGCAGTTCTTC.

The CDR3 loop is CASSSSGTPGNTIYF. The CDR3 nucleotides are TGTGCCAGCAGCTCGAGTGGGACACCTGGAAACACCATATATTTT. The V call is TRBV7-9, the J call TRBJ1-3; D might be TRBD1 (6 bases). Germline V CDR1 and CDR2: SEHNR, FQNEAQ (reference sequence). The germline V and J ends were trimmed by 4 bases and 2 bases, with 12 bases remaining between them. The CDR3 consists of 15 residues.

The chain recombines TRBV5-4 with TRBJ2-7; D is undetermined. Trimming pared 1 base from V and 5 bases from J, leaving 7 bases between. The length of the CDR3 is 12 residues. Germline V gene lookup returns CDR1 SGHNT and CDR2 YYREEE (reference sequence). The CDR3 region has the DNA TGTGCCAGCAGCTTGCTGGGCAACGAGCAGTACTTC. As protein: CASSLLGNEQYF.

The chain is built from TRBV4-1 and TRBJ2-7; 11 positions agree with TRBD2. CDR3 length: 15 amino acids. Germline V gene sequence: CDR1 MGHRA, CDR2 YSYEKL. Trimming removed 1 base from V and 3 bases from J; junction bases left unmatched: 2. In nucleotides, the CDR3 is TGCGCCAGCAGCCAAGTAGGACTAGCGGGCTACGAGCAGTACTTC. Amino acid sequence: CASSQVGLAGYEQYF.

The chain couples TRBV5-8 to TRBJ2-7; 8 nucleotides line up with TRBD1. This CDR3 region has 13 residues. The V gene end was trimmed by 3 bases and the J gene end by 3 bases; junction bases not matched to a gene: 2. Per the germline V gene, CDR1 is SGHTS and CDR2 is YDEGEE. This chain's CDR3 is CASSSGQVYEQYF. The CDR3 region has the DNA TGTGCCAGCAGCTCGGGACAGGTCTACGAGCAGTACTTC.

This chain joins TRBV5-6 and TRBJ1-2; 7 bases are shared with TRBD1. Trimming took 4 bases from V and 5 from J; bases not matched to a gene: 14. CDR1 SGHDT and CDR2 YYEEEE come from the germline V gene. There are 16 residues in the CDR3. The CDR3 sequence is CASSQTTGQAIYGYTF. In DNA form, the CDR3 reads TGTGCCAGCAGCCAGACGACAGGACAGGCCATTTATGGCTACACCTTC.

This chain joins TRBV19 and TRBJ2-5, with 7 bases identical to TRBD2. Unmatched junction bases numbered 6, after V lost 3 bases and J lost 5 bases. This CDR3 comprises 14 residues. The germline V gene encodes CDR1 LNHDA and CDR2 SQIVND (reference sequence). CDR3 coding DNA: TGTGCCAGTAGTATTGGGGGGGGGAGGGAGACCCAGTACTTC. It yields the protein CASSIGGGRETQYF.

CDR3 protein: CASSLVGGTDQFF. The DNA of the CDR3 is TGCGCCAGCAGCTTGGTGGGGGGGACGGATCAGTTCTTC. The chain links TRBV5-1 to TRBJ2-1; 7 bases map to TRBD2. This CDR3 is 13 amino acids long. With V trimmed by 0 bases and J by 13 bases, 7 bases remained unmatched. Germline V lookup: CDR1 SGHRS, CDR2 YFSETQ.

This sequence joins TRBV4-1 and TRBJ1-1; D ambiguous. The CDR3 is 17 amino acids. The germline CDR1 and CDR2 sequences are MGHRA and YSYEKL. V lost 0 bases, J lost 0 bases, and 14 bases lay in between. This CDR3 reads CASSQDPQVYMNTEAFF. The DNA of the CDR3 is TGCGCCAGCAGCCAAGATCCCCAGGTCTACATGAACACTGAAGCTTTCTTT.

V gene TRBV5-1 combines with J gene TRBJ2-1, with 9 positions matching TRBD1. J was trimmed by 0 bases and V by 4 bases; bases with no gene match: 2. Germline CDR1 reads SGHRS; CDR2 reads YFSETQ. The CDR3 runs 15 residues. CDR3 loop: CASSPGQGSYNEQFF. In DNA form, the CDR3 reads TGCGCCAGCAGCCCGGGACAGGGCTCCTACAATGAGCAGTTCTTC.

This chain connects TRBV4-1 to TRBJ2-7, with 8 positions matching TRBD1. This CDR3 comprises 15 residues. J lost 6 bases, V lost 4 bases, and 11 bases had no gene match. CDR1 and CDR2 from the germline V gene are MGHRA and YSYEKL. In nucleotides, the CDR3 is TGCGCCAGCAGCCCACCCGGGACAGGCCCCTCCGAGCAGTACTTC. Its protein is CASSPPGTGPSEQYF.

J is TRBJ2-1 and V is TRBV5-1, with a tentative D call TRBD2 (5 bases). The CDR3 is 17 residues long. V lost 2 bases to trimming and J lost 4 bases, with 19 bases between them. The germline gives CDR1 SGHRS, CDR2 YFSETQ. CDR3 residues: CASSFLGLLTRYNEQFF. In DNA form, the CDR3 reads TGCGCCAGCAGCTTCCTCGGACTGTTGACGAGGTACAATGAGCAGTTCTTC.

Details on this clone: As the CDR3 is not closed by the conserved phenylalanine or tryptophan, this likely results from a read error. J is TRBJ1-2 and V is TRBV2; tentative D call: TRBD1 (5 bases). V lost 4 bases to trimming and J lost 1 base, with 22 bases between them. This CDR3 has 18 amino acids. Germline CDR1 SNHLY, CDR2 FYNNEI. The CDR3 DNA reads as TGTGCCAGCAGTGTTCCCACGGAGGGACTCCTGTATAACTATGGCTACACCCTC. Its protein is CASSVPTEGLLYNYGYTL.

J is TRBJ1-4 and V is TRBV9; 7 bases line up with TRBD1. Germline V gene lookup returns CDR1 SGDLS and CDR2 YYNGEE. The V gene end was trimmed by 5 bases and the J gene end by 3 bases; junction bases not matched to a gene: 7. This CDR3 comprises 15 residues. This CDR3 reads CASSYTGTANEKLFF. As DNA, the CDR3 is TGTGCCAGCAGTTATACCGGGACAGCTAATGAAAAACTGTTTTTT.

The chain uses TRBV28 and TRBJ2-1; D uncertain. V lost 5 bases and J 0 bases, leaving 14 bases between the germline ends. CDR1 is MDHEN and CDR2 is SYDVKM in the germline V gene. The length of the CDR3 is 16 residues. The CDR3 sequence: CASSPLGVSSYNEQFF. CDR3 in DNA: TGTGCCAGCAGTCCCCTGGGCGTCAGCTCCTACAATGAGCAGTTCTTC.

The chain couples TRBV5-1 to TRBJ2-7, with TRBD1 matching 7 bases. CDR1 and CDR2 (germline): SGHRS, YFSETQ. V lost 2 bases and J lost 2; bases outside the gene matches: 7. This CDR3 region has 15 residues. CDR3 coding DNA: TGCGCCAGCAGCTTCTACTCCGGGACAGCCTACGAGCAGTACTTC. Translation: CASSFYSGTAYEQYF.

The genes are TRBV7-2 and TRBJ1-1, with D uncertain. Per germline, CDR1 SGHTA and CDR2 FQGNSA. Trimming removed 2 bases at V and 3 bases at J, with 13 bases between. The length of the CDR3 is 15 residues. The DNA for the CDR3 is TGTGCCAGCAGCTTAATTGCAGGCGTGGACACTGAAGCTTTCTTT. This sequence encodes CASSLIAGVDTEAFF.

The chain is built from TRBV19 and TRBJ2-2, with D possibly being TRBD1 (5 bases). The germline V gene has CDR1 LNHDA and CDR2 SQIVND (reference sequence). Between the trimmed V and J ends, which lost 5 bases and 9 bases, there was a span of 13 bases. The CDR3 contains 13 residues. CDR3 bases: TGTGCCAGTAGTTCCGCAGGGTACCGGGAGCTGTTTTTT. It specifies CASSSAGYRELFF.

This sequence joins TRBV19 and TRBJ1-4; D is unclear. V was trimmed by 5 bases and J by 6 bases, leaving 16 bases between them. Germline V gene lookup returns CDR1 LNHDA and CDR2 SQIVND (reference sequence). The CDR3 contains 15 residues. The CDR3 region is CASSSTGDSDEKLFF. In DNA form, the CDR3 reads TGTGCCAGTAGTTCGACCGGGGATTCGGATGAAAAACTGTTTTTT.

The V call is TRBV7-9, the J call TRBJ2-1; D may be TRBD2 (6 bases). CDR1 and CDR2 from the germline V gene are SEHNR and FQNEAQ (reference sequence). Trimming pared 2 bases from V and 3 bases from J, leaving 11 bases between. The CDR3 contains 15 residues. The CDR3 DNA sequence: TGTGCCAGCAGCTTATTTCCGGGAGTCTACAATGAGCAGTTCTTC. Encoded protein: CASSLFPGVYNEQFF.

The gene calls are TRBV6-4 and TRBJ1-2, with D unclear. Germline loops: CDR1 MRHNA, CDR2 SNTAGT. Trimming left V 10 bases short and J 3 bases short, with 18 bases between. The CDR3 consists of 14 residues. The DNA of the CDR3 is TGTGCCATTTATACGGACTTAGTTTACTATGGCTACACCTTC. Translation: CAIYTDLVYYGYTF.

The chain links TRBV19 to TRBJ2-7; 7 bases agree with TRBD2. V lost 10 bases, J lost 3 bases, and 18 bases stayed unmatched. The CDR3 length is 16 residues. CDR1 is LNHDA and CDR2 is SQIVND in the germline V gene (reference sequence). CDR3 region: CATYGPKGGGSYEQYF. For the CDR3, the DNA is TGTGCCACCTATGGTCCTAAGGGTGGCGGGAGCTACGAGCAGTACTTC.

This clone has a handful of counts. V gene TRBV27 combines with J gene TRBJ1-1, with TRBD1 as a possible D gene (5 bases). In germline, CDR1 is MNHEY, CDR2 SMNVEV (reference sequence). V lost 5 bases to trimming and J lost 3 bases, with 13 bases between them. CDR3 length: 14 amino acids. DNA of the CDR3: TGTGCCAGCAGTCCACTCGGGGGGTACACTGAAGCTTTCTTT. Its translation is CASSPLGGYTEAFF.

V is TRBV5-1 and J is TRBJ1-1; no reliable D call. This CDR3 region has 13 residues. V gave up 0 bases and J gave up 1 base, with 4 bases separating them. In germline, CDR1 is SGHRS, CDR2 YFSETQ. CDR3 nucleotides: TGCGCCAGCAGCTTGGCAGGGAACACTGAAGCTTTCTTT. Protein sequence: CASSLAGNTEAFF.

The genes are TRBV27 and TRBJ2-3; D not resolved. Trimming took off 3 bases at V and 2 bases at J, with 6 bases between the two ends. The V gene's germline CDR1 is MNHEY and CDR2 SMNVEV (reference sequence). The CDR3 spans 13 residues. The CDR3, as DNA: TGTGCCAGCAGTTTGAGTACCACAGATACGCAGTATTTT. Its translation: CASSLSTTDTQYF.

This clone showed up just once. This chain links TRBV6-1 with TRBJ2-3, with 10 bases aligning to TRBD2. Germline CDR1 MNHNS, CDR2 SASEGT. V was clipped by 6 bases and J by 8 bases; unmatched bases: 11. There are 15 residues in the CDR3. Written as DNA, the CDR3 is TGTGCCAGCAGGAGGACTAGCGGAGGGGCGGGTACGCAGTATTTT. Amino acids: CASRRTSGGAGTQYF.

The V call is TRBV6-4, the J call TRBJ1-5; 7 positions match TRBD1. The CDR3 spans 13 residues. After removal of 0 bases from V and 8 bases from J, the junction contained 1 base not matched to a gene. Germline values: CDR1 MRHNA, CDR2 SNTAGT. The CDR3 DNA is TGTGCCAGCAGTGACTCCGACAGGGAGCCCCAGCATTTT. Its translation: CASSDSDREPQHF.

This rearrangement joins TRBV6-1 to TRBJ2-7; 10 positions agree with TRBD1. The germline V gene has CDR1 MNHNS and CDR2 SASEGT. The CDR3 is 14 amino acids. The ends lost 5 bases at V and 5 bases at J; junction bases unmatched: 6. Here the CDR3 DNA reads TGTGCCAGCAGTTCCGGGACAGGGGAGGACGAGCAGTACTTC. Residues: CASSSGTGEDEQYF.